The sequence of this TCR beta chain was determined in a study of vaccination effects on CD4 cells after COVID-19. Background on the study: Two convalescent patients were sampled 16 days and one week before vaccination.

Expansion of antigen-specific CD4+ T cells with viral peptide pools was carried out by the ViraFEST assay before sequencing. Culture proceeded for 9 to 11 days, and CD4+ T cells were then isolated. SARS-CoV-2 infection was confirmed by PCR in the person between March and December 2020. On this clone itself: What it binds is not known.

The data were produced by immunoSEQ multiplex PCR, yet TCRdb's version contains in-frame clones alone and is incomplete. The table records about 70,000 clones, more than 65% of them present only once. The sequence was collected from a human donor who had a prior SARS-CoV-2 infection. The source was CD4+ T cells from PBMCs cultured with HIV peptides, collected before COVID-19 vaccination. Subset denoted: HIV-1 Nef peptide pool negative control/reference culture.

The CDR3 nucleotides read TGTGCCAGGGGGGTAGACAGGGTAGGTCAGCCCCAGCATTTT. Amino acid sequence: CARGVDRVGQPQHF. The V gene is TRBV7-8, the J gene TRBJ1-5; 7 bases agree with TRBD1. The CDR3 extends over 14 amino acids. The V and J ends lost 9 bases and 6 bases, in that order; junction bases with no gene match: 11. Germline lookup yields CDR1 SGHVS and CDR2 FQNEAQ. Drawing the rest from reference TRBV7-8 and TRBJ1-5, the complete variable domain is GAGVSQSPRYKVAKRGQDVALRCDPISGHVSLFWYQQALGQGPEFLTYFQNEAQLDKSGLPSDRFFAERPEGSVSTLKIQRTQQEDSAVYLCARGVDRVGQPQHFGDGTRLSIL.